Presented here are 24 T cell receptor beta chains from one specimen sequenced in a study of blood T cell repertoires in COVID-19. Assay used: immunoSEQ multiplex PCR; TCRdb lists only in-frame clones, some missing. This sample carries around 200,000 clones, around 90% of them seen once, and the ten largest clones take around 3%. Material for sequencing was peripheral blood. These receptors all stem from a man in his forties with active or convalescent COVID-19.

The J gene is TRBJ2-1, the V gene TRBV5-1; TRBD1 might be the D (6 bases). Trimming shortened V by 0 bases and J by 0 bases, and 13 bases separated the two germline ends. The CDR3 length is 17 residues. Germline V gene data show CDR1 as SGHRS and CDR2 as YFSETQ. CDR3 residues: CASSLEPTGSSYNEQFF. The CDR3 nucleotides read TGCGCCAGCAGCTTGGAACCAACAGGGAGCTCCTACAATGAGCAGTTCTTC.

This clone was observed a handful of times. In DNA form, the CDR3 reads TGTGCCAGCAGTACACACCTGACACCCCTCCACTTT. Amino acid sequence: CASSTHLTPLHF. The V and J genes are TRBV2 and TRBJ1-6; D remains unclear. The CDR3 length is 12 residues. CDR1 and CDR2 (germline): SNHLY, FYNNEI. V lost 5 bases, J lost 11 bases, and 10 bases lay in between.

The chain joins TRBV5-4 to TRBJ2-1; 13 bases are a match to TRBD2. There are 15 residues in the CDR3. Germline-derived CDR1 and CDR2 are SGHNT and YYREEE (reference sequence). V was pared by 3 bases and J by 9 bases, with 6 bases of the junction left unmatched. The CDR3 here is CASSSTSGGASEQFF. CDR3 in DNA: TGTGCCAGCAGCTCTACTAGCGGGGGGGCTTCTGAGCAGTTCTTC.

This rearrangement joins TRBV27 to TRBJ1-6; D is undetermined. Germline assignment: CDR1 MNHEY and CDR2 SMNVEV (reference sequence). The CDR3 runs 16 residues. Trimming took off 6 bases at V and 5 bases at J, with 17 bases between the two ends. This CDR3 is CASSLSLSSHNSPLHF. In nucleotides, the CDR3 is TGTGCCAGCAGCCTTTCCCTCTCTTCTCATAATTCACCCCTCCACTTT.

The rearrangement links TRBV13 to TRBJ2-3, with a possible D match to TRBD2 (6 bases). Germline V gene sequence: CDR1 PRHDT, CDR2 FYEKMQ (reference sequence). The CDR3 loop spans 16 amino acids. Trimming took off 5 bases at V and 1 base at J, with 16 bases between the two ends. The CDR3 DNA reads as TGTGCCAGCAGCCATAGAAGATCGGGGGGCACAGATACGCAGTATTTT. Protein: CASSHRRSGGTDTQYF.

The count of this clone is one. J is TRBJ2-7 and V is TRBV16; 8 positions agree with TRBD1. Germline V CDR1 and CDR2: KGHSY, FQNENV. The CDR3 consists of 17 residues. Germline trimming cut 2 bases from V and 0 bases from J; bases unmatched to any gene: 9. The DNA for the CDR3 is TGTGCCAGCAGCCAAGGACAGGGACTGCACCTCTCCTACGAGCAGTACTTC. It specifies CASSQGQGLHLSYEQYF. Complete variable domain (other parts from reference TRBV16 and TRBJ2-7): GEEVAQTPKHLVRGEGQKAKLYCAPIKGHSYVFWYQQVLKNEFKFLISFQNENVFDETGMPKERFSAKCLPNSPCSLEIQATKLEDSAVYFCASSQGQGLHLSYEQYFGPGTRLTVT.

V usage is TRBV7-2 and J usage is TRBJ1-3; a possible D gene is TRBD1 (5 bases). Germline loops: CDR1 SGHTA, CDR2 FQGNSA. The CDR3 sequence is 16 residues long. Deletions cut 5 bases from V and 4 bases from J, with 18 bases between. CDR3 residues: CASSPGPHRIGNTIYF. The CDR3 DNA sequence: TGTGCCAGCAGCCCAGGCCCCCACAGGATAGGAAACACCATATATTTT.

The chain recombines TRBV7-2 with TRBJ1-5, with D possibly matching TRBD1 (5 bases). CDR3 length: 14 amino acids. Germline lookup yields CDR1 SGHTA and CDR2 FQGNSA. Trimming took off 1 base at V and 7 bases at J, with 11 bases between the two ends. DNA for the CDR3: TGTGCCAGCAGCTTAGGGGGGGGGTCGCAGCCCCAGCATTTT. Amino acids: CASSLGGGSQPQHF.

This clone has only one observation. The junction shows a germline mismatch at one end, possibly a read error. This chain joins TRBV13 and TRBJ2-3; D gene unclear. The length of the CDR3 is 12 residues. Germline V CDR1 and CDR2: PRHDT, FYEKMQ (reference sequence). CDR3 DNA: TGTGCCAGCAGCTTAGGTATAAGGCGGTGGAATTTT. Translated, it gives CASSLGIRRWNF.

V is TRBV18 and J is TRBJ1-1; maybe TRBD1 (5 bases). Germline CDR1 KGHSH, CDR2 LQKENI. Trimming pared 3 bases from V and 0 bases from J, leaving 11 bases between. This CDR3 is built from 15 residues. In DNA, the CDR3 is TGTGCCAGCTCACCGGGACTGGGGATGAACACTGAAGCTTTCTTT. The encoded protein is CASSPGLGMNTEAFF.

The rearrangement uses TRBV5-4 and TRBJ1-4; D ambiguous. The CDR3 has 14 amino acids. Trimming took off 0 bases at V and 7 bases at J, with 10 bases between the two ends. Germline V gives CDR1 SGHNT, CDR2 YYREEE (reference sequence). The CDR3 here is CASSLDRSSEKLFF. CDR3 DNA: TGTGCCAGCAGCTTGGATAGAAGTTCTGAAAAACTGTTTTTT.

The CDR3 protein is CASSPQGTANYGYTF. The CDR3 DNA follows: TGTGCCAGCAGCCCCCAGGGGACGGCTAACTATGGCTACACCTTC. The chain combines TRBV14 with TRBJ1-2; tentative D call: TRBD1 (6 bases). With 4 bases removed from V and 0 bases from J, the gap between germline ends came to 12 bases. CDR3 length: 15 amino acids. The V gene's germline CDR1 is SGHDN and CDR2 FVKESK.

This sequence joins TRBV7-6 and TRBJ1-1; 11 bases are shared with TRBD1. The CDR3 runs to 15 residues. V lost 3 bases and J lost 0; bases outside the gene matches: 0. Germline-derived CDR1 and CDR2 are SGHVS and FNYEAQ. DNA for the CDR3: TGTGCCAGCAGCTTGGACAGGGGGCTGAACACTGAAGCTTTCTTT. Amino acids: CASSLDRGLNTEAFF. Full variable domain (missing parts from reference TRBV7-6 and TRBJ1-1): GAGVSQSPRYKVTKRGQDVALRCDPISGHVSLYWYRQALGQGPEFLTYFNYEAQQDKSGLPNDRFSAERPEGSISTLTIQRTEQRDSAMYRCASSLDRGLNTEAFFGQGTRLTVV.

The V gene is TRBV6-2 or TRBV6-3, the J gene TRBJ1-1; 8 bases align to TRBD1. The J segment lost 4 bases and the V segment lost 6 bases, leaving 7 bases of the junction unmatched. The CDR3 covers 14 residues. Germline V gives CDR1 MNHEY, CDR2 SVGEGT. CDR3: CASSSTGAVTEAFF. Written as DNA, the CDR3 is TGTGCCAGCAGCTCGACAGGGGCTGTCACTGAAGCTTTCTTT.

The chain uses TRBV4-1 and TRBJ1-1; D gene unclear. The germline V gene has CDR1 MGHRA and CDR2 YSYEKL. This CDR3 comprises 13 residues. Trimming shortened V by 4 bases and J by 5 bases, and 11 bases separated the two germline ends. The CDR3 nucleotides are TGCGCCAGCAGCCGCTTAGAGAGGACTGAAGCTTTCTTT. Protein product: CASSRLERTEAFF.

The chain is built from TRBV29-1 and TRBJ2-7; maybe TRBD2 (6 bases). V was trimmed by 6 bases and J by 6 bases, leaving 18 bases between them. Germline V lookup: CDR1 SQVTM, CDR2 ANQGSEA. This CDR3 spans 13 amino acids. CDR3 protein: CSVASGTWGEQYF. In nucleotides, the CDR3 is TGCAGCGTAGCGTCAGGGACTTGGGGCGAGCAGTACTTC.

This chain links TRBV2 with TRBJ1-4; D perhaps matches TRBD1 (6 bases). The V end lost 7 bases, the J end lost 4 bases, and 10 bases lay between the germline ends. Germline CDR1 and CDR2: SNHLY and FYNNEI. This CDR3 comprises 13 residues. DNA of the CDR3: TGTGCCAGCAAGGGGGACATTAATGAAAAACTGTTTTTT. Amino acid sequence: CASKGDINEKLFF.

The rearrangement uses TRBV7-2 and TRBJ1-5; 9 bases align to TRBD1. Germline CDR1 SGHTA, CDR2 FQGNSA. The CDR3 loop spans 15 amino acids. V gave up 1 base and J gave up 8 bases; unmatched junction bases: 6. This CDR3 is CASSLGGTGREPQHF. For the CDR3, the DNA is TGTGCCAGCAGCTTAGGAGGGACAGGGAGGGAGCCCCAGCATTTT. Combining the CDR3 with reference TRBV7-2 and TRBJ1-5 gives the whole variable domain GAGVSQSPSNKVTEKGKDVELRCDPISGHTALYWYRQSLGQGLEFLIYFQGNSAPDKSGLPSDRFSAERTGGSVSTLTIQRTQQEDSAVYLCASSLGGTGREPQHFGDGTRLSIL.

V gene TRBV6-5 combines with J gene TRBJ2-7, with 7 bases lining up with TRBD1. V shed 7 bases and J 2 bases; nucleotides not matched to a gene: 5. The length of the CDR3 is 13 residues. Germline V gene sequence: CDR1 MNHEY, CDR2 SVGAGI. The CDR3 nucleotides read TGTGCCAGCACCGACAGGGTTCCCTACGAGCAGTACTTC. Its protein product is CASTDRVPYEQYF.

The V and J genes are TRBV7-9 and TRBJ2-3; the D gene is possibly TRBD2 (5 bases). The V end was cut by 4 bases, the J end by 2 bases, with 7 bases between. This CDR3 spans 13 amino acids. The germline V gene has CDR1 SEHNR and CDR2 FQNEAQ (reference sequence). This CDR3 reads CASSSSNTDTQYF. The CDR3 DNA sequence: TGTGCCAGCAGCTCTAGCAACACAGATACGCAGTATTTT.

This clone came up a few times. CDR3 DNA: TGTGCCAGCAGTGGCATTGGAGGCAGTTCACCCCTCCACTTT. Its protein product is CASSGIGGSSPLHF. The chain links TRBV6-6 to TRBJ1-6; D remains ambiguous. V was shortened by 5 bases and J by 9 bases, with 14 bases between the two germline ends. The germline gives CDR1 MNHNY, CDR2 SVGAGI (reference sequence). There are 14 residues in the CDR3.

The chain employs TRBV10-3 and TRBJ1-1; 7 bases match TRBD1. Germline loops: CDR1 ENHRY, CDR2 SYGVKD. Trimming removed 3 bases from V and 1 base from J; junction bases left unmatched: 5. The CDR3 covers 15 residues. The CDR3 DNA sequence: TGTGCCATCAGTGAAGAGGGGGCCCCGAACACTGAAGCTTTCTTT. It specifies CAISEEGAPNTEAFF.

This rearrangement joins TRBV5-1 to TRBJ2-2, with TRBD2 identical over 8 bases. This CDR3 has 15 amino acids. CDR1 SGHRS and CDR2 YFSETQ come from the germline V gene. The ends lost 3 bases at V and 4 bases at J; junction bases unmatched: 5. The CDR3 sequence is CASSSDLAGTGELFF. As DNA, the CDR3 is TGCGCCAGCAGCTCCGATCTAGCGGGCACCGGGGAGCTGTTTTTT.

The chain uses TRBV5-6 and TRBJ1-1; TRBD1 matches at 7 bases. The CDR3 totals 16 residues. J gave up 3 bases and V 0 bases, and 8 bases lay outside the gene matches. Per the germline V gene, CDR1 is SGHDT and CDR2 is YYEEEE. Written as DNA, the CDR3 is TGTGCCAGCAGCTTGGCCCGACAGGGTATGGACACTGAAGCTTTCTTT. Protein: CASSLARQGMDTEAFF. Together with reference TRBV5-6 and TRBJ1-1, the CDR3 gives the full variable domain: DAGVTQSPTHLIKTRGQQVTLRCSPKSGHDTVSWYQQALGQGPQFIFQYYEEEERQRGNFPDRFSGHQFPNYSSELNVNALLLGDSALYLCASSLARQGMDTEAFFGQGTRLTVV.